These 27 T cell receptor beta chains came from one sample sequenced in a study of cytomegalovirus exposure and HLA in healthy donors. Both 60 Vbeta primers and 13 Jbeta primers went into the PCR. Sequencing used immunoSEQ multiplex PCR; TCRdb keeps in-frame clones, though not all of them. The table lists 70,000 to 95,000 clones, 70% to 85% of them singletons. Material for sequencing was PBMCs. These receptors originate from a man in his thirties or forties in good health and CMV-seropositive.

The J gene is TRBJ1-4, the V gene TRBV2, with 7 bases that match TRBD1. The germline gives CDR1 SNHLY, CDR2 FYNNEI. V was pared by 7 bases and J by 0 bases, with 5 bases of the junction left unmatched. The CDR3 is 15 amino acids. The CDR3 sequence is CASKGQRATNEKLFF. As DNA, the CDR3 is TGTGCCAGCAAGGGACAGCGGGCAACTAATGAAAAACTGTTTTTT.

The CDR3 DNA is TGTGCCAGCAGCCCCCTTCGTACAGGGGACTATGGCTACACCTTC. Translation: CASSPLRTGDYGYTF. The chain couples TRBV7-8 to TRBJ1-2; 7 positions agree with TRBD1. In germline, CDR1 is SGHVS, CDR2 FQNEAQ. The CDR3 sequence is 15 residues long. Unmatched junction bases numbered 9, after V lost 5 bases and J lost 3 bases. The full variable domain, rest sourced from reference TRBV7-8 and TRBJ1-2, is GAGVSQSPRYKVAKRGQDVALRCDPISGHVSLFWYQQALGQGPEFLTYFQNEAQLDKSGLPSDRFFAERPEGSVSTLKIQRTQQEDSAVYLCASSPLRTGDYGYTFGSGTRLTVV.

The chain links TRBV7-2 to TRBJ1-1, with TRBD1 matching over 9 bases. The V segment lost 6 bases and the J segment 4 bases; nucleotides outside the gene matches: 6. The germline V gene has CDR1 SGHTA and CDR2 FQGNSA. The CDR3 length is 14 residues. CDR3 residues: CASRTGTGFTEAFF. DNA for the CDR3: TGTGCCAGCAGGACCGGGACAGGGTTCACTGAAGCTTTCTTT.

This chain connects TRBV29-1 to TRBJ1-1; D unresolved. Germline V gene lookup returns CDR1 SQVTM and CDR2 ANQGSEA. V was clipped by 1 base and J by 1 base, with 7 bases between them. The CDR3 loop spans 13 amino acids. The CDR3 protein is CSVEGGGNTEAFF. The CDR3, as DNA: TGCAGCGTTGAAGGAGGAGGGAACACTGAAGCTTTCTTT. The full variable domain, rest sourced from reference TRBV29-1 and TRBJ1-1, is SAVISQKPSRDICQRGTSLTIQCQVDSQVTMMFWYRQQPGQSLTLIATANQGSEATYESGFVIDKFPISRPNLTFSTLTVSNMSPEDSSIYLCSVEGGGNTEAFFGQGTRLTVV.

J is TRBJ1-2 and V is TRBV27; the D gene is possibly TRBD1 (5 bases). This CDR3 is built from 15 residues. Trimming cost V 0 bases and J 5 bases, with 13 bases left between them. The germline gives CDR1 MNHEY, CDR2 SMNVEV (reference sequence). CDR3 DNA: TGTGCCAGCAGTTTATCGCCGGGCAGGGAATATGGCTACACCTTC. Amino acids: CASSLSPGREYGYTF.

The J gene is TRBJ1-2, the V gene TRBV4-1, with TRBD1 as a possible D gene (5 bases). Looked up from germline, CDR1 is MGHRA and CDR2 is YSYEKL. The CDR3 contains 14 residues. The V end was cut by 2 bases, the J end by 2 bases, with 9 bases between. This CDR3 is CASSQSGANYGYTF. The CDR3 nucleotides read TGCGCCAGCAGCCAAAGTGGGGCGAACTATGGCTACACCTTC.

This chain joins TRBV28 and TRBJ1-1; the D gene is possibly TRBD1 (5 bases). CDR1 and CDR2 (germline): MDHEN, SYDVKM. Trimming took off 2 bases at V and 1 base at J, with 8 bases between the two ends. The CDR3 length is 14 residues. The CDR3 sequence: CASSLATGNTEAFF. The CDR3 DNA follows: TGTGCCAGCAGTTTAGCCACAGGGAACACTGAAGCTTTCTTT.

The CDR3 is CASSPGVGGKNTEAFF. The CDR3 DNA sequence: TGCGCCAGCAGCCCGGGGGTTGGGGGGAAGAACACTGAAGCTTTCTTT. The genes are TRBV4-1 and TRBJ1-1, with D maybe TRBD1 (5 bases). Germline V gene data show CDR1 as MGHRA and CDR2 as YSYEKL. Trimming removed 4 bases at V and 1 base at J, with 16 bases between. The CDR3 consists of 16 residues.

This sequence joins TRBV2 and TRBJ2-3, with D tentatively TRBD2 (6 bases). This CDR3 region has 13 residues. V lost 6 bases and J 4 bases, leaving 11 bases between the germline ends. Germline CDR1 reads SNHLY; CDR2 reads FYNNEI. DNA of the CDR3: TGTGCCAGCAGGGGGAGCGGGTCAGATACGCAGTATTTT. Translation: CASRGSGSDTQYF.

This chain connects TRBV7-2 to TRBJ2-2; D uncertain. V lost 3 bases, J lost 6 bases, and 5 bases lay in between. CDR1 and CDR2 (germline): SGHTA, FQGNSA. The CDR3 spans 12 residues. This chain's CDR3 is CASSFRAGELFF. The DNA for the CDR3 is TGTGCCAGCAGCTTCCGGGCCGGGGAGCTGTTTTTT.

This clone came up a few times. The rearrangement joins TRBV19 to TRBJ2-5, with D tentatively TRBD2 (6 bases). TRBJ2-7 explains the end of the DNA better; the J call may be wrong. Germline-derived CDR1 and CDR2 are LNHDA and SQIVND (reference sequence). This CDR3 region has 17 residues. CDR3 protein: CASSIVGGAVLSYEQYF. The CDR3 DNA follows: TGTGCCAGTAGTATAGTTGGAGGGGCGGTTCTTTCCTACGAGCAGTACTTC.

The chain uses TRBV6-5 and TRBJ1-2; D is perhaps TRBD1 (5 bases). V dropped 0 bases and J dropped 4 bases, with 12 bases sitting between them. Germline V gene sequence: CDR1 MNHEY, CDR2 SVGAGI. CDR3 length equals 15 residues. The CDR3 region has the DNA TGTGCCAGCAGTTACTCGAAGGGGAAGGGCTATGGCTACACCTTC. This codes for CASSYSKGKGYGYTF.

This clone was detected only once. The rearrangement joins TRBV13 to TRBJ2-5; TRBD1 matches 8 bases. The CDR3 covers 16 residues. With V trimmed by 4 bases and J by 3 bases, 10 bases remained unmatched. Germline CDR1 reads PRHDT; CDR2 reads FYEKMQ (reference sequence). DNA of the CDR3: TGTGCCAGCAGCTCCCGCCGGACAGGGATCGAAGAGACCCAGTACTTC. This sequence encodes CASSSRRTGIEETQYF.

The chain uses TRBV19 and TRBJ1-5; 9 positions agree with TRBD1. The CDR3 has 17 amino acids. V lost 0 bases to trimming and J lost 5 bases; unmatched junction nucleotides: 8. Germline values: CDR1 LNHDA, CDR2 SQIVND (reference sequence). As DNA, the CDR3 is TGTGCCAGTAGTATAGATCGGGACAGGGCATCCGATCAGCCCCAGCATTTT. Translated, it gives CASSIDRDRASDQPQHF.

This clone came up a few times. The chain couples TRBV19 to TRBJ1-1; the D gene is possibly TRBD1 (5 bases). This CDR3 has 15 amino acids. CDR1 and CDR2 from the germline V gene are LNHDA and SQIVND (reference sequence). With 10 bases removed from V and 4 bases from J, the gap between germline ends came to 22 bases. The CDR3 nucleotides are TGTGCCACCCAAACCACTCCAGGGTCAGGCACTGAAGCTTTCTTT. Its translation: CATQTTPGSGTEAFF.

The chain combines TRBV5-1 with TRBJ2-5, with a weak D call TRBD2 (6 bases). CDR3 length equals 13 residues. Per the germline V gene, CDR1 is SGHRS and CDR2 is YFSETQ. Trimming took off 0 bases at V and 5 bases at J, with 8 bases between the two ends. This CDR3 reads CASSLGLDETQYF. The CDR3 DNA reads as TGCGCCAGCAGCTTGGGACTAGACGAGACCCAGTACTTC.

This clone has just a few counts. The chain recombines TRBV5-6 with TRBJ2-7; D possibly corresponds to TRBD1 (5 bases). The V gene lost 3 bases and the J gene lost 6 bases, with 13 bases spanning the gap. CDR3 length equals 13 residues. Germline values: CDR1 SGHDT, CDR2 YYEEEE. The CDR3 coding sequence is TGTGCCAGCAGCTCTATAGCAGGGTTCGAGCAGTACGTC. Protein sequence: CASSSIAGFEQYV.

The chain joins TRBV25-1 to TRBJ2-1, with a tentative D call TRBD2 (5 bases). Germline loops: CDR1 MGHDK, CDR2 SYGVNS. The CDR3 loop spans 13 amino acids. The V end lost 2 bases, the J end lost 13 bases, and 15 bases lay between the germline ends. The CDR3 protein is CASSERPGSPQFF. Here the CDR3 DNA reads TGTGCCAGCAGTGAACGTCCGGGGTCCCCACAGTTCTTC.

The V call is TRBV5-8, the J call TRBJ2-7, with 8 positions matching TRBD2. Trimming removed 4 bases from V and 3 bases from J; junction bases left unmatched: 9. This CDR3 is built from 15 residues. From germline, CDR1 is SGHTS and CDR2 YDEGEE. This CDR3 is CASSPPGGVVYEQYV. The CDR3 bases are TGTGCCAGCAGCCCACCCGGGGGGGTAGTCTACGAGCAGTACGTC.

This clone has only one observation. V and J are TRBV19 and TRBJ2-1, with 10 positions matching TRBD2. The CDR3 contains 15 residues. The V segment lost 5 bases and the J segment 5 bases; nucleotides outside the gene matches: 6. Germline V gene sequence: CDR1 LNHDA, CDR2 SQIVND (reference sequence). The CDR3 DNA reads TGTGCCAGTAGTCCCGGACTAGCGGCACACAATGAGCAGTTCTTC. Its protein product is CASSPGLAAHNEQFF.

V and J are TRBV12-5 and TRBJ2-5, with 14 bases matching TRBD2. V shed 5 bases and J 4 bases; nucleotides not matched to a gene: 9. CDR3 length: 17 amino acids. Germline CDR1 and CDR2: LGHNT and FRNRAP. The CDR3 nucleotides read TGTGCTAGTGGTCGCGGGACTAGCGGGAGTCGGGGAGAGACCCAGTACTTC. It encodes CASGRGTSGSRGETQYF.

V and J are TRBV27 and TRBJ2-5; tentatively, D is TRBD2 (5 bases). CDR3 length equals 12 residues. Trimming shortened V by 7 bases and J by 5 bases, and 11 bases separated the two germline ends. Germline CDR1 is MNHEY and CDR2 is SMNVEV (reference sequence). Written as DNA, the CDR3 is TGTGCCAGCACCGGTACGGGGGAGACCCAGTACTTC. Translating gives CASTGTGETQYF.

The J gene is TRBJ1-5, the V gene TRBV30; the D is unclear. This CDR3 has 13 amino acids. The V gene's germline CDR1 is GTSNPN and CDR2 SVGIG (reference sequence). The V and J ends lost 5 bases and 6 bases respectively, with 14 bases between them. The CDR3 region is CAWRHKASQPQHF. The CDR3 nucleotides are TGTGCCTGGCGTCACAAGGCTAGTCAGCCCCAGCATTTT.

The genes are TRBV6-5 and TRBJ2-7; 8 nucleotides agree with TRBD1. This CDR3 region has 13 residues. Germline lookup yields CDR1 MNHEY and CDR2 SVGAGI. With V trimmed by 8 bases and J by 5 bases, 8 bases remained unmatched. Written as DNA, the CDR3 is TGTGCCAGCCTCCGACCAGGGGGCCACGAGCAGTACTTC. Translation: CASLRPGGHEQYF.

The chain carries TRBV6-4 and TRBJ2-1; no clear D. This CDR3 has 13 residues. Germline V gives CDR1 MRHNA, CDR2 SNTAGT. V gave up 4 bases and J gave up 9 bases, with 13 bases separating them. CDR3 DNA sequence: TGTGCCAGCAGTGCTAACTTCCTCGTTGAGCAGTTCTTC. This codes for CASSANFLVEQFF.

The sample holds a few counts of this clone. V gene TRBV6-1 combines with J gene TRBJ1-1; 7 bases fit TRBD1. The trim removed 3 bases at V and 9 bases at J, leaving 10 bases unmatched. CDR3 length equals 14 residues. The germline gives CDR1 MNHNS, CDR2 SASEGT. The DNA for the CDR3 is TGTGCCAGCAGTGATGTACCTCACAGGGGTAAAGCTTTCTTT. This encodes CASSDVPHRGKAFF.

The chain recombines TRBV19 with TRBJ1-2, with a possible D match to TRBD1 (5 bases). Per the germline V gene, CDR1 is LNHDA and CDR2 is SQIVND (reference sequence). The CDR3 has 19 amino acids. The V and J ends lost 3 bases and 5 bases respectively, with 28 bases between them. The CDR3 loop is CASSILPPGRGTDDYGYTF. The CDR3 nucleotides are TGTGCCAGTAGTATCCTCCCCCCGGGGCGGGGGACGGATGATTATGGCTACACCTTC.